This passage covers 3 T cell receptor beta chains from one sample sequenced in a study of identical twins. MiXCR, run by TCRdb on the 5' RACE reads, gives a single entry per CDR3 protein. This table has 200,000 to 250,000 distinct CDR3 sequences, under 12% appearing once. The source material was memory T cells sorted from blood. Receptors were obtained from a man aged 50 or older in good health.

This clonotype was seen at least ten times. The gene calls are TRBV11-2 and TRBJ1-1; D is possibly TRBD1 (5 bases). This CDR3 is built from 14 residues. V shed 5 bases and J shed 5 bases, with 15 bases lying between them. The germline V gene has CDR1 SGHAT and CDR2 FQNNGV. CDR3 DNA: TGTGCCAGCAGCGCCGTCGCGTGGGGGACTGAAGCTTTCTTT. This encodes CASSAVAWGTEAFF.

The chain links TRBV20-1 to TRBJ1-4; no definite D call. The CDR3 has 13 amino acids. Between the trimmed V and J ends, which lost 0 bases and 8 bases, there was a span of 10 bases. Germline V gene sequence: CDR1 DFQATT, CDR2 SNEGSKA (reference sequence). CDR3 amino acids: CSARDDGPEKLFF. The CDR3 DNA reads TGCAGTGCTAGAGATGACGGACCCGAAAAACTGTTTTTT.

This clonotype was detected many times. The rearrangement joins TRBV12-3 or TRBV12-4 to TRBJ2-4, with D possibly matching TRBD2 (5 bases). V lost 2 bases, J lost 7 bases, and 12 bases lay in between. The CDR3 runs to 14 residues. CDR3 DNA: TGTGCCAGCAGTTTAAAACTAGTGGGGAACATTCAGTACTTC. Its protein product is CASSLKLVGNIQYF.